The clone carrying this T cell receptor (beta chain) showed up just once. Germline CDR1 GTSNPN, CDR2 SVGIG (reference sequence). V was clipped by 1 base and J by 4 bases, with 10 bases between them. This CDR3 region has 13 residues. These data are taken from a study of blood T cell repertoires in COVID-19. In the original analysis: Estimates of nucleated cell counts were drawn from the amplification of reference gene primers. Data came from immunoSEQ multiplex PCR; TCRdb stores just in-frame clones and leaves some out. The DNA gave D and trimming, while V, J and clone size come from that table. Of 150,000 to 200,000 clones detected, around 80% appear once; the ten largest clones hold roughly 15%.

This receptor was obtained from a woman between 65 and 79 years old with COVID-19, enrolled during active disease. This chain links TRBV30 with TRBJ1-1; no clear D. The sequenced sample consisted of peripheral blood. CDR3 loop: CAWSALRGTEAFF. CDR3 coding DNA: TGTGCCTGGAGTGCCTTGCGGGGCACTGAAGCTTTCTTT.